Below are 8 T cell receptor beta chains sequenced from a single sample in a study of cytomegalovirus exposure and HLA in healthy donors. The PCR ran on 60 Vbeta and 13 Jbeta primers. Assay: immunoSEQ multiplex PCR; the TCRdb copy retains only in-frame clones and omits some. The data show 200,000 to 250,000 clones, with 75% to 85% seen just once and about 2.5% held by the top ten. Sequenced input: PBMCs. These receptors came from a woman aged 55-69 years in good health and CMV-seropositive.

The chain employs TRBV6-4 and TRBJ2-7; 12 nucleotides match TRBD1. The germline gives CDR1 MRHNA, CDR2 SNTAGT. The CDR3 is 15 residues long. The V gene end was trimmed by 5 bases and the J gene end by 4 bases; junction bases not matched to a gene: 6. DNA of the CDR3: TGTGCCAGCAGTTTGATGGGACAGGGGGCTTACGAGCAGTACTTC. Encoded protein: CASSLMGQGAYEQYF.

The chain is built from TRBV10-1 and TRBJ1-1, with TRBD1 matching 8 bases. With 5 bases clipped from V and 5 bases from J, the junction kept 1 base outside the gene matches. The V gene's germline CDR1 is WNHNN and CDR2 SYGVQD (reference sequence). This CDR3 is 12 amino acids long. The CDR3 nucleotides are TGCGCCAGCAGTTACAGGGGGACTGAAGCTTTCTTT. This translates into CASSYRGTEAFF.

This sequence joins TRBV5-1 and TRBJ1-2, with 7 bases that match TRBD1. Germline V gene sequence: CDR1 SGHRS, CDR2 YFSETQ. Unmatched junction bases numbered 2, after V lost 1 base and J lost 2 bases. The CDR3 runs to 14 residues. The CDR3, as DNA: TGCGCCAGCAGCTTGCCACAGGGGAACTATGGCTACACCTTC. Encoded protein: CASSLPQGNYGYTF.

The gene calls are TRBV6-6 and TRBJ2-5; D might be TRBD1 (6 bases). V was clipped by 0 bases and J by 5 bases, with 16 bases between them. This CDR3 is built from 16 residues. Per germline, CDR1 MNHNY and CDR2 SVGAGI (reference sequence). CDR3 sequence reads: CASSYSGRGVGETQYF. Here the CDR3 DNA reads TGTGCCAGCAGTTACTCGGGCAGGGGCGTAGGGGAGACCCAGTACTTC.

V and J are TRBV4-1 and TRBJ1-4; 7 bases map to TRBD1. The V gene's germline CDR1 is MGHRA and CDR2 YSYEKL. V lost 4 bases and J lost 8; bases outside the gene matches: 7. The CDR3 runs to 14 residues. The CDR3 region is CASSLTGAEEKLFF. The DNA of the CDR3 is TGCGCCAGCAGCCTTACAGGGGCGGAGGAAAAACTGTTTTTT.

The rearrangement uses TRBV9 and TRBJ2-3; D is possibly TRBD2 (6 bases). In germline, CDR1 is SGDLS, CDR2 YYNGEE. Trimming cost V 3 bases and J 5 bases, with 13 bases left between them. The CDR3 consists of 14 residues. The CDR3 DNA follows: TGTGCCAGCAGCGGCGGGACTCCGTTAGATACGCAGTATTTT. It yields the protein CASSGGTPLDTQYF.

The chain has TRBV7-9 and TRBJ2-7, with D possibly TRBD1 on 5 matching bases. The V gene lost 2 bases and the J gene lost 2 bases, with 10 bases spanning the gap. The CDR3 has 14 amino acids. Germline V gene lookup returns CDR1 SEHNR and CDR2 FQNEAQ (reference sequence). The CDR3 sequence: CASSLQAGTYEQYF. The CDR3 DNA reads TGTGCCAGCAGCTTACAGGCAGGGACCTACGAGCAGTACTTC.

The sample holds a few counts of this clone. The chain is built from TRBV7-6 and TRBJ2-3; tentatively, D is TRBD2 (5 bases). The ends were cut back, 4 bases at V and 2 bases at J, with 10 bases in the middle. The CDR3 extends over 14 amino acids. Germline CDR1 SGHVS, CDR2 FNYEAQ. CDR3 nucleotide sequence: TGTGCCAGCAGCTCTGGGGAGTTCACAGATACGCAGTATTTT. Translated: CASSSGEFTDTQYF.